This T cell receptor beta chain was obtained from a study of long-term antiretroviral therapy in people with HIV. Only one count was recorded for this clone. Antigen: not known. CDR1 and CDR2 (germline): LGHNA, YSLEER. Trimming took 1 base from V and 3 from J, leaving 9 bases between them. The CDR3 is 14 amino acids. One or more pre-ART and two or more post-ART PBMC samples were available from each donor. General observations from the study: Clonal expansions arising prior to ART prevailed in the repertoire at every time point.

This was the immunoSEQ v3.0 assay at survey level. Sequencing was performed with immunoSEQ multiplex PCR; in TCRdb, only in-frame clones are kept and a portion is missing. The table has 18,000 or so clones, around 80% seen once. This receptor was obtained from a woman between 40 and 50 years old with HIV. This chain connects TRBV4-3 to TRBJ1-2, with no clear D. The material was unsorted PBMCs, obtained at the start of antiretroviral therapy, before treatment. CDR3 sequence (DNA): TGCGCCAGCAGCCAAGGGACGGAACACTATGGCTACACCTTC. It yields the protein CASSQGTEHYGYTF.